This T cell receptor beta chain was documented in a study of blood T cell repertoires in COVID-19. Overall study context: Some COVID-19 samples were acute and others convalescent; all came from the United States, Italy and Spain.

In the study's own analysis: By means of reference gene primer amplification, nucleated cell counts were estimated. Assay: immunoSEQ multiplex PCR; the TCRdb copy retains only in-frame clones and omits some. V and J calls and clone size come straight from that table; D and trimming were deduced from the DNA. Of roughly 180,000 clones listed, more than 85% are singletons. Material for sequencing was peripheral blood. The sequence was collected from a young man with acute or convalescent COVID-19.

The CDR3 nucleotides read TGTGCCAGCAGCCCTCATATCTTGGGGGGGGTTGGGGGCACAGATACGCAGTATTTT. This encodes CASSPHILGGVGGTDTQYF. This chain links TRBV7-9 with TRBJ2-3; 7 nucleotides match TRBD2. Trimming cost V 5 bases and J 1 base; bases outside gene matches: 18. The CDR3 is 19 residues long. Germline V lookup: CDR1 SEHNR, CDR2 FQNEAQ (reference sequence).